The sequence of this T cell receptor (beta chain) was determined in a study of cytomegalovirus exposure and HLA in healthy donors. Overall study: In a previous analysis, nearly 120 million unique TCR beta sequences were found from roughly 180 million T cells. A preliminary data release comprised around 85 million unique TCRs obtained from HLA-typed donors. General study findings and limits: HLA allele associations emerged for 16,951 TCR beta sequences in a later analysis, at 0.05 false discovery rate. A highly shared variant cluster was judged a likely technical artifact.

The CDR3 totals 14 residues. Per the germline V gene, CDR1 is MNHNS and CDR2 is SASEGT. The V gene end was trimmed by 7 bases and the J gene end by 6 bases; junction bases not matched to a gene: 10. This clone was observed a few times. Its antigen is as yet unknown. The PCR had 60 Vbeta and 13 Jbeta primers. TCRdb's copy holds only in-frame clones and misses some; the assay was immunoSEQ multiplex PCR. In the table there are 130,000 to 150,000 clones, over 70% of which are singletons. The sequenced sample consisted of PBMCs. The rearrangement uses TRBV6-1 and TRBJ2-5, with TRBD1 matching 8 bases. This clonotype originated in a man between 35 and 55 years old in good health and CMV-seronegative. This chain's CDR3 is CASTSDRGKKTQYF. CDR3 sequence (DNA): TGTGCCAGCACCTCAGACAGGGGAAAGAAGACCCAGTACTTC.